Listed below are T cell receptor beta chains from one sample, sequenced in a study of identical twins. Via MiXCR, TCRdb re-called the 5' RACE reads, giving one row per CDR3 protein. The top ten clones hold about 0.27% of a sample with around 1.7 million distinct CDR3 sequences, 32% of them seen once. What was sequenced was cord blood. Receptor source: a newborn girl in good health. Each CDR3 is given with its conserved first and last residue. D genes are given only for firm matches. Size tells how often a clone was seen (once, few, many) or the class of an expanded clone, and some rows leave it out.

v_gene,d_gene,abundance,j_gene,CDR3nt,CDR3aa
TRBV28,TRBD1,many,TRBJ2-7,TGTGCCAGCAGTTTACCATGGACAGGGGGCGAATACGAGCAGTACTTC,CASSLPWTGGEYEQYF
TRBV24-1,TRBD1,many,TRBJ1-5,TGTGCCACCTCTGGACAGGGGAGCAATCAGCCCCAGCATTTT,CATSGQGSNQPQHF
TRBV28,NA,few,TRBJ2-7,TGTGCCAGCAGTTTTCGGGAACGCACGATCTCCTACGAGCAGTACTTC,CASSFRERTISYEQYF
TRBV5-1,NA,NA,TRBJ1-1,TGCGCCAGCAGCTCAGGGGCTCAATCTACAGAGAACACTGAAGCTTTCTTT,CASSSGAQSTENTEAFF
TRBV6-1,TRBD1,few,TRBJ2-7,TGTGCCAGCAGTGAATGGGACAGTCTCTTCGAGCAGTACTTC,CASSEWDSLFEQYF
TRBV9,TRBD2,few,TRBJ2-1,TGTGCCAGCAGCCAGAGCGGGAGTTGGAATGAGCAGTTCTTC,CASSQSGSWNEQFF
TRBV6-5,NA,many,TRBJ1-2,TGTGCCAGCAGTTACTCGGGGCAGTTGTATGGCTACACCTTC,CASSYSGQLYGYTF
TRBV7-9,TRBD1,few,TRBJ1-1,TGTGCCAGCAGCAGTTACAGGGACAGCCGGAACACTGAAGCTTTCTTT,CASSSYRDSRNTEAFF
TRBV20-1,NA,NA,TRBJ2-5,TGCAGTGCTCTAAAACACTCCTACAAGCAGTACTTC,CSALKHSYKQYF
TRBV30,TRBD1,few,TRBJ1-5,TGTGCCTGGACCGGGACAGGGGATCAGCCCCAGCATTTT,CAWTGTGDQPQHF
TRBV29-1,NA,NA,TRBJ1-5,TGCAGCGCCGGAGAACAGGGTCGAGCCCAGCATTTT,CSAGEQGRAQHF
TRBV5-1,TRBD2,few,TRBJ2-3,TGCGCCAGCCTAGCGGGGGGTAATACAGATACGCAGTATTTT,CASLAGGNTDTQYF
TRBV12-3/TRBV12-4,NA,NA,TRBJ2-1,TGTGCCAGCAGTTTTCTAGGGGGACCCCTGTACAATGAGCAGTTCTTC,CASSFLGGPLYNEQFF
TRBV5-5,NA,NA,TRBJ1-6,TGTGCCAGCAGCCCACCAAGCCCCAATTCACCCCTCCACTTT,CASSPPSPNSPLHF
TRBV5-1,NA,NA,TRBJ2-1,TGCGCCAGCAGTTACGGACTAAGAGGGTACTACAATGAGCAGTTCTTC,CASSYGLRGYYNEQFF
TRBV10-3,NA,few,TRBJ1-5,TGTGCCATCAGTGAGTCGATCAATCAGCCCCAGCATTTT,CAISESINQPQHF
TRBV5-5,NA,few,TRBJ2-3,TGTGCCAGCAGCGCTACGTACAGGGTACAAACAGATACGCAGTATTTT,CASSATYRVQTDTQYF
TRBV20-1,TRBD2,few,TRBJ2-5,TGCAGTGCTACCCCCTCGGGGCGGGGGGTCCTCCAAGAGACCCAGTACTTC,CSATPSGRGVLQETQYF
TRBV9,NA,many,TRBJ1-4,TGTGCCAGCAGCGTAGGTGGGGGGGCAACTAATGAAAAACTGTTTTTT,CASSVGGGATNEKLFF
TRBV20-1,NA,NA,TRBJ1-2,TGCAACTTCGGGCCCACCTATGGCTACACCTTC,CNFGPTYGYTF
TRBV11-2,TRBD1,NA,TRBJ2-7,TGTGCCAGCACCACACTGACAGGGACCCACTCCTACGAGCGGTACTTC,CASTTLTGTHSYERYF
TRBV20-1,NA,NA,TRBJ2-1,TGCAGTGCTGGTATCAGCTCCTACAATGAGCAGTTCTTC,CSAGISSYNEQFF
TRBV2,NA,NA,TRBJ1-1,TGTGCCAGCAGCGCCCTGCCGGAAAACACTGAAGCTTTCTTT,CASSALPENTEAFF
TRBV27,NA,few,TRBJ2-3,TGTGCCAGCAGTCGAAACAGGGCACCTACGCAGTATTTT,CASSRNRAPTQYF